Shown below are 28 T cell receptor beta chains from a single sample sequenced in a study of blood T cell repertoires in COVID-19. Sequencing used immunoSEQ multiplex PCR; TCRdb keeps in-frame clones, though not all of them. The sample contains roughly 200,000 clones, approximately 80% of which appear only once. The sequenced sample was peripheral blood. Source of these receptors: a woman aged 45-59 years with active or convalescent COVID-19.

This chain uses TRBV28 with TRBJ2-7; 9 nucleotides match TRBD1. V trimming: 4 bases; J trimming: 3 bases; junction bases outside the gene matches: 7. The CDR3 is made up of 15 amino acids. CDR1 is MDHEN, CDR2 SYDVKM, per germline. The chain's CDR3 is CASSSTGTGLYEQYF. In DNA form, the CDR3 reads TGTGCCAGCAGTTCAACCGGGACAGGGCTCTACGAGCAGTACTTC.

V is TRBV7-9 and J is TRBJ1-2; a possible D gene is TRBD1 (6 bases). Trimming took off 7 bases at V and 4 bases at J, with 19 bases between the two ends. The CDR3 is 15 amino acids. Germline CDR1 SEHNR, CDR2 FQNEAQ (reference sequence). The CDR3 DNA follows: TGTGCCAGCAAACCACCACCTCCCAGGGGCTATGGCTACACCTTC. Its protein is CASKPPPPRGYGYTF.

The genes are TRBV2 and TRBJ2-1, with 9 bases identical to TRBD2. Trimming took 6 bases from V and 4 from J; bases not matched to a gene: 16. Germline lookup yields CDR1 SNHLY and CDR2 FYNNEI. The CDR3 is made up of 18 amino acids. This CDR3 is CASSPGPPTSGHYNEQFF. DNA of the CDR3: TGTGCCAGCAGCCCTGGTCCCCCGACTAGCGGACATTACAATGAGCAGTTCTTC.

This clone has a single count. The rearrangement links TRBV7-2 to TRBJ2-1; 10 nucleotides match TRBD1. The V gene's germline CDR1 is SGHTA and CDR2 FQGNSA. V lost 5 bases and J lost 5; bases outside the gene matches: 9. This CDR3 has 16 amino acids. This CDR3 is CASSGGWGQGHNEQFF. CDR3 in DNA: TGTGCCAGCAGCGGAGGGTGGGGACAGGGGCACAATGAGCAGTTCTTC.

This clone showed up just a few times. This chain uses TRBV7-3 with TRBJ2-2; D not certain. Trimming removed 4 bases from V and 1 base from J, with 10 bases in between. CDR1 is SGHTA, CDR2 FQGTGA, per germline. This CDR3 has 15 residues. CDR3 in DNA: TGTGCCAGCAGCTCAGGCTCTCTGAACACCGGGGAGCTGTTTTTT. Encoded protein: CASSSGSLNTGELFF.

This clone was counted a single time. V usage is TRBV6-5 and J usage is TRBJ1-4, with TRBD1 as a possible D gene (5 bases). The V and J ends lost 0 bases and 6 bases respectively, with 11 bases between them. Germline V gene data show CDR1 as MNHEY and CDR2 as SVGAGI. CDR3 length equals 15 residues. CDR3 nucleotide sequence: TGTGCCAGCAGTTACTCTGGGGCCCTTCATGAAAAACTGTTTTTT. Protein sequence: CASSYSGALHEKLFF.

This rearrangement joins TRBV23-1 to TRBJ2-7; the D gene is possibly TRBD1 (8 bases). TRBV23-1 is reported as an ORF; its role is uncertain. Trimming removed 7 bases at V and 1 base at J, with 14 bases between. The CDR3 loop spans 14 amino acids. Here the CDR3 DNA reads TGCGCCAGCATCACAGGGGGAGGGTCCTACGAGCAGTACTTC. Its translation is CASITGGGSYEQYF.

This clone was detected only a few times. J is TRBJ1-5 and V is TRBV30; TRBD1 might be the D (6 bases). Trimming took off 5 bases at V and 3 bases at J, with 17 bases between the two ends. This CDR3 region has 15 residues. Germline values: CDR1 GTSNPN, CDR2 SVGIG (reference sequence). CDR3 in DNA: TGTGCCTGGGGCTTGGAAGCGGGGGCCAATCAGCCCCAGCATTTT. The encoded protein is CAWGLEAGANQPQHF.

This sequence joins TRBV6-4 and TRBJ2-1; D may be TRBD2 (5 bases). The CDR3 sequence is 14 residues long. Germline lookup yields CDR1 MRHNA and CDR2 SNTAGT. V was clipped by 0 bases and J by 9 bases, with 12 bases between them. The CDR3 DNA reads TGTGCCAGCAGTGACTCGGCGACTACCAGTGAGCAGTTCTTC. Translating gives CASSDSATTSEQFF.

There are a few counts of this clone. The chain employs TRBV5-1 and TRBJ2-7; 7 positions match TRBD1. This CDR3 is built from 15 residues. CDR1 and CDR2 from the germline V gene are SGHRS and YFSETQ. Germline trimming cut 4 bases from V and 2 bases from J; bases unmatched to any gene: 9. CDR3 in amino acids: CASSPRQGSAYEQYF. CDR3 nucleotides: TGCGCCAGCAGCCCGCGACAGGGTAGCGCCTACGAGCAGTACTTC.

The CDR3 loop reads CASSSDRGSDEQFF. CDR3 bases: TGTGCCAGCAGCTCGGACAGGGGATCCGATGAGCAGTTCTTC. The genes are TRBV7-3 and TRBJ2-1; 9 positions agree with TRBD1. CDR1 SGHTA and CDR2 FQGTGA come from the germline V gene. The junction had 6 bases not matched to a gene; V was cut back by 4 bases and J by 8 bases. The length of the CDR3 is 14 residues.

V usage is TRBV7-2 and J usage is TRBJ2-1, with 7 bases aligning to TRBD1. The CDR3 is made up of 14 amino acids. J lost 8 bases, V lost 1 base, and 5 bases had no gene match. Germline V gene sequence: CDR1 SGHTA, CDR2 FQGNSA. The CDR3: CASSLGYGTDEQFF. The CDR3 DNA reads TGTGCCAGCAGCTTAGGTTATGGGACAGATGAGCAGTTCTTC. Full variable domain (outside the CDR3, taken from reference TRBV7-2 and TRBJ2-1): GAGVSQSPSNKVTEKGKDVELRCDPISGHTALYWYRQSLGQGLEFLIYFQGNSAPDKSGLPSDRFSAERTGGSVSTLTIQRTQQEDSAVYLCASSLGYGTDEQFFGPGTRLTVL.

The CDR3 region is CARSIPGQGLTYNSPLHF. The CDR3, as DNA: TGTGCCAGGAGCATCCCGGGACAGGGGTTAACCTATAATTCACCCCTCCACTTT. The V call is TRBV19, the J call TRBJ1-6, with 10 bases that match TRBD1. The trim removed 9 bases at V and 2 bases at J, leaving 13 bases unmatched. In germline, CDR1 is LNHDA, CDR2 SQIVND (reference sequence). This CDR3 has 18 residues.

The genes are TRBV18 and TRBJ2-5; TRBD1 is a possible D gene (6 bases). CDR1 is KGHSH and CDR2 is LQKENI in the germline V gene. The CDR3 is made up of 15 amino acids. V was clipped by 6 bases and J by 1 base, with 15 bases between them. CDR3 protein: CASSPQGTVQETQYF. Here the CDR3 DNA reads TGTGCCAGCTCGCCTCAGGGGACCGTCCAAGAGACCCAGTACTTC.

The CDR3 is CASSLSGSTDEQYF. DNA for the CDR3: TGTGCCAGCAGTTTAAGCGGGAGTACCGACGAGCAGTACTTC. This rearrangement joins TRBV28 to TRBJ2-7, with TRBD2 matching over 8 bases. Germline CDR1 and CDR2: MDHEN and SYDVKM. CDR3 size: 14 residues. V lost 2 bases and J lost 5; bases outside the gene matches: 5. Filled out from reference TRBV28 and TRBJ2-7, the complete variable domain reads DVKVTQSSRYLVKRTGEKVFLECVQDMDHENMFWYRQDPGLGLRLIYFSYDVKMKEKGDIPEGYSVSREKKERFSLILESASTNQTSMYLCASSLSGSTDEQYFGPGTRLTVT.

The chain is built from TRBV5-6 and TRBJ1-1; TRBD1 is a possible D gene (5 bases). The V gene lost 0 bases and the J gene lost 1 base, with 10 bases spanning the gap. Germline V gene lookup returns CDR1 SGHDT and CDR2 YYEEEE. CDR3 length: 15 amino acids. The CDR3 DNA follows: TGTGCCAGCAGCTTGGGGGGCAGGCCGAACACTGAAGCTTTCTTT. Protein sequence: CASSLGGRPNTEAFF.

V usage is TRBV9 and J usage is TRBJ1-1, with D possibly TRBD1 on 5 matching bases. V was pared by 2 bases and J by 3 bases, with 11 bases between. Germline V gene data show CDR1 as SGDLS and CDR2 as YYNGEE. CDR3 length: 14 amino acids. In DNA, the CDR3 is TGTGCCAGCAGCGTCAGGGTGTTGGACACTGAAGCTTTCTTT. Translating gives CASSVRVLDTEAFF. Full variable domain (outside the CDR3, taken from reference TRBV9 and TRBJ1-1): DSGVTQTPKHLITATGQRVTLRCSPRSGDLSVYWYQQSLDQGLQFLIQYYNGEERAKGNILERFSAQQFPDLHSELNLSSLELGDSALYFCASSVRVLDTEAFFGQGTRLTVV.

The genes are TRBV28 and TRBJ1-1; the D gene is possibly TRBD1 (5 bases). This CDR3 is built from 15 residues. Trimming removed 5 bases at V and 2 bases at J, with 15 bases between. The V gene's germline CDR1 is MDHEN and CDR2 SYDVKM. DNA for the CDR3: TGTGCCAGCAGTATCCCATCTGACAGTAACACTGAAGCTTTCTTT. It translates to CASSIPSDSNTEAFF.

Note on this clone: A junction end diverges from the germline sequence, so it may reflect a read error. V gene TRBV7-9 combines with J gene TRBJ2-5; 7 nucleotides agree with TRBD2. The CDR3 spans 17 residues. From germline, CDR1 is SEHNR and CDR2 FQNEAQ (reference sequence). CDR3 DNA sequence: TGTGCCAGCAGCCTAGCTGGGAGGGCCGTTTTCCAGGAGACCCAGTACTTC. It codes for CASSLAGRAVFQETQYF. Full variable domain (outside the CDR3, taken from reference TRBV7-9 and TRBJ2-5): DTGVSQNPRHKITKRGQNVTFRCDPISEHNRLYWYRQTLGQGPEFLTYFQNEAQLEKSRLLSDRFSAERPKGSFSTLEIQRTEQGDSAMYLCASSLAGRAVFQETQYFGPGTRLLVL.

CDR3 DNA sequence: TGTGCCAGCAGCCCCCGACAGGGGAAAGGGAACACTGAAGCTTTCTTT. Translated, it gives CASSPRQGKGNTEAFF. The rearrangement uses TRBV7-9 and TRBJ1-1; 8 positions agree with TRBD1. CDR1 is SEHNR, CDR2 FQNEAQ, per germline (reference sequence). Trimming cost V 5 bases and J 1 base; bases outside gene matches: 9. The CDR3 loop spans 16 amino acids.

The rearrangement joins TRBV2 to TRBJ1-1; D perhaps matches TRBD1 (5 bases). The CDR3 has 12 residues. Germline assignment: CDR1 SNHLY and CDR2 FYNNEI. V lost 6 bases, J lost 8 bases, and 13 bases lay in between. The chain's CDR3 is CASRADSSEAFF. In DNA form, the CDR3 reads TGTGCCAGCAGGGCTGACAGCTCCGAAGCTTTCTTT. The variable domain in full, completed from reference TRBV2 and TRBJ1-1, reads EPEVTQTPSHQVTQMGQEVILRCVPISNHLYFYWYRQILGQKVEFLVSFYNNEISEKSEIFDDQFSVERPDGSNFTLKIRSTKLEDSAMYFCASRADSSEAFFGQGTRLTVV.

The chain is built from TRBV6-2 or TRBV6-3 and TRBJ2-5; 10 nucleotides match TRBD2. Germline loops: CDR1 MNHEY, CDR2 SVGEGT. J gave up 5 bases and V 5 bases, and 8 bases lay outside the gene matches. The CDR3 is 15 amino acids. Written as DNA, the CDR3 is TGTGCCAGCAGTCAGACCGGGACTAGCGTTGAGACCCAGTACTTC. Residues: CASSQTGTSVETQYF.

V usage is TRBV6-1 and J usage is TRBJ1-2; possible D gene TRBD1, 6 bases. Germline CDR1 MNHNS, CDR2 SASEGT. The V end was cut by 2 bases, the J end by 3 bases, with 7 bases between. This CDR3 comprises 13 residues. As DNA, the CDR3 is TGTGCCAGCAGTGAAAACAGGGACTATGGCTACACCTTC. This sequence encodes CASSENRDYGYTF.

The chain carries TRBV30 and TRBJ2-7; D is perhaps TRBD1 (5 bases). The CDR3 consists of 13 residues. CDR1 and CDR2 from the germline V gene are GTSNPN and SVGIG (reference sequence). Trimming stripped 5 bases from V and 3 bases from J, with 14 bases between. The CDR3 DNA reads TGTGCCTGGGGTAGACAGATAGACTACGAGCAGTACTTC. Protein sequence: CAWGRQIDYEQYF.

The chain combines TRBV5-1 with TRBJ1-1; 7 bases are shared with TRBD1. This CDR3 contains 15 residues. Germline values: CDR1 SGHRS, CDR2 YFSETQ. V dropped 0 bases and J dropped 5; count of bases not matched to a gene: 7. The CDR3 DNA reads TGCGCCAGCAGCTTGGCCGAGGGGGCGGCAACTGAAGCTTTCTTT. Amino acids: CASSLAEGAATEAFF.

This rearrangement joins TRBV18 to TRBJ2-3; 7 bases align to TRBD1. In germline, CDR1 is KGHSH, CDR2 LQKENI. CDR3 size: 15 residues. V lost 2 bases to trimming and J lost 4 bases; unmatched junction nucleotides: 6. The CDR3 nucleotides are TGTGCCAGCTCACCAAGACAGGGTACGGCAGATACGCAGTATTTT. Translated, it gives CASSPRQGTADTQYF. The full variable domain, in which reference TRBV18 and TRBJ2-3 provide the parts outside the CDR3, is NAGVMQNPRHLVRRRGQEARLRCSPMKGHSHVYWYRQLPEEGLKFMVYLQKENIIDESGMPKERFSAEFPKEGPSILRIQQVVRGDSAAYFCASSPRQGTADTQYFGPGTRLTVL.

The chain links TRBV7-9 to TRBJ1-1, with 7 bases aligning to TRBD1. After removal of 3 bases from V and 1 base from J, the junction contained 5 bases not matched to a gene. Germline assignment: CDR1 SEHNR and CDR2 FQNEAQ (reference sequence). The CDR3 is 15 residues long. DNA for the CDR3: TGTGCCAGCAGCTTCCCCGGGACAGCGAACACTGAAGCTTTCTTT. Translated: CASSFPGTANTEAFF.

This chain joins TRBV6-4 and TRBJ2-1; 11 bases fit TRBD2. Trimming removed 6 bases from V and 9 bases from J; junction bases left unmatched: 4. The CDR3 has 13 amino acids. CDR1 and CDR2 from the germline V gene are MRHNA and SNTAGT. The CDR3: CASSVAGGSEQFF. The CDR3 DNA follows: TGTGCCAGCAGCGTAGCGGGAGGGTCTGAGCAGTTCTTC.